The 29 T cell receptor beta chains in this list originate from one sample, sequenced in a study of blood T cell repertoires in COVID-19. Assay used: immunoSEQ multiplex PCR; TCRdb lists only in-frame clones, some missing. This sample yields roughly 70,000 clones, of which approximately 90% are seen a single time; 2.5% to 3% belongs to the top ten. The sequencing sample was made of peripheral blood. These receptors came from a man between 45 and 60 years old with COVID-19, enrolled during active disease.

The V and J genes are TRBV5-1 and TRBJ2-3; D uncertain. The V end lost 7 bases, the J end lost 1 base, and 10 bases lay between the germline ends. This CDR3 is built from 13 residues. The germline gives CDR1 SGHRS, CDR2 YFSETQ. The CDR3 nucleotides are TGCGCCAGCCGTAACAGCCGCACAGATACGCAGTATTTT. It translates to CASRNSRTDTQYF. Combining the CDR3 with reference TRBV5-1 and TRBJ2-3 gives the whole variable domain KAGVTQTPRYLIKTRGQQVTLSCSPISGHRSVSWYQQTPGQGLQFLFEYFSETQRNKGNFPGRFSGRQFSNSRSEMNVSTLELGDSALYLCASRNSRTDTQYFGPGTRLTVL.

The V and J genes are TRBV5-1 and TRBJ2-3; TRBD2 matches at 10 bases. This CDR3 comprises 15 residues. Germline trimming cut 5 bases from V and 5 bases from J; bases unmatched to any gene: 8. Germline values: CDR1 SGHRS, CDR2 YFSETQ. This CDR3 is CASRPSGSSGDTQYF. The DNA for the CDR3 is TGCGCCAGCAGGCCTAGCGGGAGCTCAGGAGATACGCAGTATTTT. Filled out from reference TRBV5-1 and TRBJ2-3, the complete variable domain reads KAGVTQTPRYLIKTRGQQVTLSCSPISGHRSVSWYQQTPGQGLQFLFEYFSETQRNKGNFPGRFSGRQFSNSRSEMNVSTLELGDSALYLCASRPSGSSGDTQYFGPGTRLTVL.

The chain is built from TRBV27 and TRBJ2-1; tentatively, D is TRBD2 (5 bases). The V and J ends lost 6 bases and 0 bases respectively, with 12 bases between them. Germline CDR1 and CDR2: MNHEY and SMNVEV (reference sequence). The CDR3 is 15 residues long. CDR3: CASRSGASSYNEQFF. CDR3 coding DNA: TGTGCCAGCAGGAGCGGAGCGAGCTCCTACAATGAGCAGTTCTTC.

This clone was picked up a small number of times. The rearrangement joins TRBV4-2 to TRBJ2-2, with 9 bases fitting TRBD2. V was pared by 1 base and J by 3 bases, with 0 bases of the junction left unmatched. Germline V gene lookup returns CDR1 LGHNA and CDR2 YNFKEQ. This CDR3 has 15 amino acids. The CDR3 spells CASSQGTSDTGELFF. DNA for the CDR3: TGTGCCAGCAGCCAAGGGACTAGCGACACCGGGGAGCTGTTTTTT.

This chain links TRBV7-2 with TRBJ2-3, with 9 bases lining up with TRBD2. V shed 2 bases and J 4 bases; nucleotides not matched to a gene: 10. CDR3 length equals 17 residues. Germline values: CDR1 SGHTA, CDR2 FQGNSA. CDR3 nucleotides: TGTGCCAGCAGCTTACGCCGAGGAGCGGGAGGAGCAGATACGCAGTATTTT. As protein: CASSLRRGAGGADTQYF. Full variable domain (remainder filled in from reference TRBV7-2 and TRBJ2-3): GAGVSQSPSNKVTEKGKDVELRCDPISGHTALYWYRQSLGQGLEFLIYFQGNSAPDKSGLPSDRFSAERTGGSVSTLTIQRTQQEDSAVYLCASSLRRGAGGADTQYFGPGTRLTVL.

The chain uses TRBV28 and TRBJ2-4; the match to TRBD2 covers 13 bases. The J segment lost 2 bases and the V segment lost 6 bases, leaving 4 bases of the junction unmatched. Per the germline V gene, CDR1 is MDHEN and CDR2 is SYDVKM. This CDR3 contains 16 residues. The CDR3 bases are TGTGCCAGCAGGGATGGGACTAGCGGGACCAAAAACATTCAGTACTTC. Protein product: CASRDGTSGTKNIQYF.

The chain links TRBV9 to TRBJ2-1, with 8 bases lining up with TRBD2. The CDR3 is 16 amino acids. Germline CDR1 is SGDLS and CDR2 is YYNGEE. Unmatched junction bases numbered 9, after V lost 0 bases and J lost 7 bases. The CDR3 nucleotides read TGTGCCAGCAGCGTAGGAGGATCCCCTAGCGGGAATGAGCAGTTCTTC. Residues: CASSVGGSPSGNEQFF.

The CDR3 is CASSLLGQGEAFF. The CDR3, as DNA: TGTGCCAGCAGTTTATTGGGACAGGGTGAAGCTTTCTTT. This sequence joins TRBV27 and TRBJ1-1, with 9 positions matching TRBD1. Trimming cost V 1 base and J 7 bases; bases outside gene matches: 1. The CDR3 runs 13 residues. The germline V gene has CDR1 MNHEY and CDR2 SMNVEV (reference sequence).

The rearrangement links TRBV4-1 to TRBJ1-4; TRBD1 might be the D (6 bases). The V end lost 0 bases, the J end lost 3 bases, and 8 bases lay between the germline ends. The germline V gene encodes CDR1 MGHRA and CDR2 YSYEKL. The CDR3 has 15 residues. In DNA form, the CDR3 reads TGCGCCAGCAGCCAAGACAGGACAGCTAATGAAAAACTGTTTTTT. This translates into CASSQDRTANEKLFF.

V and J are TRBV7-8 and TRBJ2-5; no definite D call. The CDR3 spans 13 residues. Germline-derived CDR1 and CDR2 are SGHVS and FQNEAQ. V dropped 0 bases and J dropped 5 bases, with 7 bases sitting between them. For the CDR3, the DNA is TGTGCCAGCAGCTTAGCAGCTATTGAGACCCAGTACTTC. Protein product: CASSLAAIETQYF.

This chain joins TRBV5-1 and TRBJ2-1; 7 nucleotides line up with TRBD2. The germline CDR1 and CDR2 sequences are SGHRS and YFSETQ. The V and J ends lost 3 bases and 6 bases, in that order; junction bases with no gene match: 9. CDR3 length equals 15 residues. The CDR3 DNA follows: TGCGCCAGCAGCTCCCGACTGGGAGGGGTCAATGAGCAGTTCTTC. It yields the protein CASSSRLGGVNEQFF.

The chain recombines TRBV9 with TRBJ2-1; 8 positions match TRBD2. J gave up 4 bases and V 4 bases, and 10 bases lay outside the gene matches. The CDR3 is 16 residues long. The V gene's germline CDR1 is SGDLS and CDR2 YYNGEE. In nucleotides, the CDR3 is TGTGCCAGCAGCTCCCCTCTGAGCGGGGGTTACAATGAGCAGTTCTTC. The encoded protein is CASSSPLSGGYNEQFF.

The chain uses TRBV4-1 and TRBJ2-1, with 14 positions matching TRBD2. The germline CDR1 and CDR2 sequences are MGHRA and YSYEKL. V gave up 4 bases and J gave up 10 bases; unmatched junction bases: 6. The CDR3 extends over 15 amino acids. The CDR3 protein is CASSLVGLAGEEQFF. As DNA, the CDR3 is TGCGCCAGCAGCCTCGTGGGACTAGCGGGAGAAGAGCAGTTCTTC.

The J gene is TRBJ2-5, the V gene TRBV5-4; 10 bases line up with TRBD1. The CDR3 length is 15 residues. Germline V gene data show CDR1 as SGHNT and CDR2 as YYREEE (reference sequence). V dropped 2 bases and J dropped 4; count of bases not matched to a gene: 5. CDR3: CASSFRQGAGETQYF. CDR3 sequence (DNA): TGTGCCAGCAGCTTTAGACAGGGGGCGGGAGAGACCCAGTACTTC.

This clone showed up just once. DNA for the CDR3: TGTGCCAGCGCGGGGGTCACTAATGAAAAACTGTTTTTT. It is translated as CASAGVTNEKLFF. This chain links TRBV12-3 or TRBV12-4 with TRBJ1-4, with D perhaps matching TRBD1 (5 bases). V lost 8 bases, J lost 2 bases, and 9 bases lay in between. CDR3 length: 13 amino acids.

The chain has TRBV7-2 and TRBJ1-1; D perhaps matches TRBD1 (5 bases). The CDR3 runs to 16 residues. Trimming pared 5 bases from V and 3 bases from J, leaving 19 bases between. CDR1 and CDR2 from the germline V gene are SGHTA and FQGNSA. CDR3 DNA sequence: TGTGCCAGCAGCCAGTTTGGGGGGAATGGGGACACTGAAGCTTTCTTT. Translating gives CASSQFGGNGDTEAFF. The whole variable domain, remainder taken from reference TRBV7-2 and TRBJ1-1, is GAGVSQSPSNKVTEKGKDVELRCDPISGHTALYWYRQSLGQGLEFLIYFQGNSAPDKSGLPSDRFSAERTGGSVSTLTIQRTQQEDSAVYLCASSQFGGNGDTEAFFGQGTRLTVV.

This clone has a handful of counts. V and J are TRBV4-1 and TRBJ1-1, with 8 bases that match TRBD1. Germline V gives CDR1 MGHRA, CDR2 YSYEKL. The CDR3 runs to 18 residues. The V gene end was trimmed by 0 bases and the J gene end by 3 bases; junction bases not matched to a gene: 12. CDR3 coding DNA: TGCGCCAGCAGCCAAGATCGGACAGGGTCGAAATCCCACACTGAAGCTTTCTTT. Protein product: CASSQDRTGSKSHTEAFF.

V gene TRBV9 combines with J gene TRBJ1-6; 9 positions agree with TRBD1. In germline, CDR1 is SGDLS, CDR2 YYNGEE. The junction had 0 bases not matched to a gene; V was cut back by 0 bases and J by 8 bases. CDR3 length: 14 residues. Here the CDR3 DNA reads TGTGCCAGCAGCGTAGGACAGGGGGATTCACCCCTCCACTTT. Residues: CASSVGQGDSPLHF.

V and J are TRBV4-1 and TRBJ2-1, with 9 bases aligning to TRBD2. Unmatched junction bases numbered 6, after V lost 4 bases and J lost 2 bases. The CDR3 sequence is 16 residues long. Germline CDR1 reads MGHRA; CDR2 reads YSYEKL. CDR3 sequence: CASSLGLAGTYNEQFF. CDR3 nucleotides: TGCGCCAGCAGCCTGGGACTAGCCGGGACCTACAATGAGCAGTTCTTC.

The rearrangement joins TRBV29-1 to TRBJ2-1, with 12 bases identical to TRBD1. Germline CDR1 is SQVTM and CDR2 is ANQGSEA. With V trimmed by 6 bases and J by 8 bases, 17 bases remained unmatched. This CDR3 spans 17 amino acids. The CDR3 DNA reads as TGCAGCGTCCTCCTGTCCCTCCGGGACAGGGGGCGGGATGAGCAGTTCTTC. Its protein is CSVLLSLRDRGRDEQFF.

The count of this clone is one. The CDR3 coding sequence is TGCGCCAGCAGCTTGGGGGGAAGCGGGACCAGCTCCTACGAGCAGTACTTC. Residues: CASSLGGSGTSSYEQYF. This chain uses TRBV5-1 with TRBJ2-7; 7 bases line up with TRBD2. This CDR3 is built from 17 residues. The germline CDR1 and CDR2 sequences are SGHRS and YFSETQ. V gave up 0 bases and J gave up 0 bases; unmatched junction bases: 9.

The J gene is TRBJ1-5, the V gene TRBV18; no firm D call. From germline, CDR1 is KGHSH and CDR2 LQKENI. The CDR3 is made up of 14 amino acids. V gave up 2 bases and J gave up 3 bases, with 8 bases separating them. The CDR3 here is CASSPGGFNQPQHF. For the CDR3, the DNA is TGTGCCAGCTCACCAGGCGGGTTCAATCAGCCCCAGCATTTT.

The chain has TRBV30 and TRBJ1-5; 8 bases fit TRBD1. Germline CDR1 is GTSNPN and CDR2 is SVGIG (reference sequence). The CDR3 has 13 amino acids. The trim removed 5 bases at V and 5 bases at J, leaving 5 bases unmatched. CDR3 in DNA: TGTGCCTGGGCTGCAGGGGGCGATCAGCCCCAGCATTTT. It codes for CAWAAGGDQPQHF.

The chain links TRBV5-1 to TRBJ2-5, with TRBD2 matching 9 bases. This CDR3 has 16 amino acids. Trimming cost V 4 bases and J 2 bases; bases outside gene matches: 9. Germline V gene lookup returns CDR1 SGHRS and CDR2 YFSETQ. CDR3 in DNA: TGCGCCAGCAGCGTTACTAGCGGGTTTACTCAAGAGACCCAGTACTTC. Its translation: CASSVTSGFTQETQYF.

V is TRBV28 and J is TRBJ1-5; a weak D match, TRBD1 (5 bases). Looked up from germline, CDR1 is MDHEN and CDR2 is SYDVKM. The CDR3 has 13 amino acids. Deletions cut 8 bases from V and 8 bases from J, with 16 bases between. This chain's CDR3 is CASAIGGKEPQHF. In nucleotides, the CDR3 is TGTGCCAGCGCTATCGGGGGGAAGGAGCCCCAGCATTTT. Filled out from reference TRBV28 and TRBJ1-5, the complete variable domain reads DVKVTQSSRYLVKRTGEKVFLECVQDMDHENMFWYRQDPGLGLRLIYFSYDVKMKEKGDIPEGYSVSREKKERFSLILESASTNQTSMYLCASAIGGKEPQHFGDGTRLSIL.

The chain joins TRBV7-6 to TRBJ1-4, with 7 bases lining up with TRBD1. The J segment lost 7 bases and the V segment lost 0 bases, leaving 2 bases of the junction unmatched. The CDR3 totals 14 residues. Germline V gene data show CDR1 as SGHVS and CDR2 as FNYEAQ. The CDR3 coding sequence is TGTGCCAGCAGCTTAGCCGGGACAGCTGAAAAACTGTTTTTT. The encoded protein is CASSLAGTAEKLFF.

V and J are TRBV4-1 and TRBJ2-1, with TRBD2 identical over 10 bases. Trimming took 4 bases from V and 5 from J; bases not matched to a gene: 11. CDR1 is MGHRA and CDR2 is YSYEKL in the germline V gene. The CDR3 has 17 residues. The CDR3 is CASSPRRTSGVNNEQFF. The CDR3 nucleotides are TGCGCCAGCAGCCCTCGCCGTACTAGCGGGGTCAACAATGAGCAGTTCTTC.

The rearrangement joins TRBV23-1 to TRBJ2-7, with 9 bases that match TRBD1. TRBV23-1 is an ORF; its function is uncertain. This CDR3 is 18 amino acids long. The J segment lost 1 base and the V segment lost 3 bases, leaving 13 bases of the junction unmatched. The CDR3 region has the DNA TGCGCCAGCAGTCAGGTCACGTGGGACAGGGAACCTTCCTACGAGCAGTACGTC. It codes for CASSQVTWDREPSYEQYV.

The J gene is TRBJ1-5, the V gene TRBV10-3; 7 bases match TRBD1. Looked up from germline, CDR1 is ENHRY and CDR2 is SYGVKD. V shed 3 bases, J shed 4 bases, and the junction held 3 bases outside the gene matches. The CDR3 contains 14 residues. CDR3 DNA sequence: TGTGCCATCAGTGACAGGACAGGAAATCAGCCCCAGCATTTT. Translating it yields CAISDRTGNQPQHF.